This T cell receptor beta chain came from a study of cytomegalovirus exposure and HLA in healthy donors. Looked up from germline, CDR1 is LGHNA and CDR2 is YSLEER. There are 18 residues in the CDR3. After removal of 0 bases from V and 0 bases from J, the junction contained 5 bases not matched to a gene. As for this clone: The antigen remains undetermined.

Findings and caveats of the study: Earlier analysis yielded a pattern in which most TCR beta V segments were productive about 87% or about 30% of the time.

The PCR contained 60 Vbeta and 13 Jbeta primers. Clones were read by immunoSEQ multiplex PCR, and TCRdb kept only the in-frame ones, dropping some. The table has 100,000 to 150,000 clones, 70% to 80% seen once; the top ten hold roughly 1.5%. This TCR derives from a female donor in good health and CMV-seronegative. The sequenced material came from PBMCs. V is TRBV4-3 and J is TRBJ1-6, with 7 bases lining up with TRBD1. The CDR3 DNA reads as TGCGCCAGCAGCCAAGATGGAGGGGGCATCTCCTATAATTCACCCCTCCACTTT. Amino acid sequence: CASSQDGGGISYNSPLHF.